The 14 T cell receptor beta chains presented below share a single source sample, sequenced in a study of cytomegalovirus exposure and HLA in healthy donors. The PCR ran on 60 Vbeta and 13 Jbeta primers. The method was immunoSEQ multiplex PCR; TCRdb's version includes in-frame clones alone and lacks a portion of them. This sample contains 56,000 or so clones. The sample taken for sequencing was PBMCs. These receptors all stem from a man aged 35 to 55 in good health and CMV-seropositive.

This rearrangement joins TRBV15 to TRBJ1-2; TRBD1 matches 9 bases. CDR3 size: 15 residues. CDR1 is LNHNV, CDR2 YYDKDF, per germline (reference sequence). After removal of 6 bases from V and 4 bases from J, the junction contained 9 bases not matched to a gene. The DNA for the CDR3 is TGTGCCACCAGTCCGAGGGACAGGGTATTCTATGGCTACACCTTC. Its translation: CATSPRDRVFYGYTF.

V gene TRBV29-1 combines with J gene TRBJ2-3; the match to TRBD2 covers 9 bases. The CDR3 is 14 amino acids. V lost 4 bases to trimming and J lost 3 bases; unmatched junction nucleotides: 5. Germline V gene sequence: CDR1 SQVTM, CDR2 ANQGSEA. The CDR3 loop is CSVGWTSETDTQYF. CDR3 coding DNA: TGCAGCGTTGGCTGGACTAGCGAGACAGATACGCAGTATTTT.

CDR3 in amino acids: CASSLEDSSYEQYF. CDR3 DNA sequence: TGCGCCAGCAGCTTGGAGGACAGCTCCTACGAGCAGTACTTC. The chain carries TRBV5-1 and TRBJ2-7; maybe TRBD1 (6 bases). Germline loops: CDR1 SGHRS, CDR2 YFSETQ. There are 14 residues in the CDR3. V was cut by 0 bases and J by 0 bases, with 7 bases left in between.

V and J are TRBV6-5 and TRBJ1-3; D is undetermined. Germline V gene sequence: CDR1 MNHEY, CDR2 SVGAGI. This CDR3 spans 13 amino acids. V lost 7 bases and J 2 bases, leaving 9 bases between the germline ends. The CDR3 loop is CASTRVAGNTIYF. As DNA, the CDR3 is TGTGCCAGCACGAGGGTGGCTGGAAACACCATATATTTT.

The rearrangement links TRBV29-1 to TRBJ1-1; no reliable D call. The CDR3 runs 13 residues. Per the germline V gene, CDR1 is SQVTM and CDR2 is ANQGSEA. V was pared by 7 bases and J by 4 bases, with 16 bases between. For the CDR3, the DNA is TGCAGCGCTGGACGAGGGTCGGGCACTGAAGCTTTCTTT. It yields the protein CSAGRGSGTEAFF.

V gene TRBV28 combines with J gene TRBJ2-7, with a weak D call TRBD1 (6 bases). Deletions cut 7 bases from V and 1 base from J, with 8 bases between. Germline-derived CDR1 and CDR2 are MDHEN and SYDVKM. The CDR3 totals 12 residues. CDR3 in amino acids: CASNTGSYEQYF. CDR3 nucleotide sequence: TGTGCCAGCAATACAGGGTCCTACGAGCAGTACTTC.

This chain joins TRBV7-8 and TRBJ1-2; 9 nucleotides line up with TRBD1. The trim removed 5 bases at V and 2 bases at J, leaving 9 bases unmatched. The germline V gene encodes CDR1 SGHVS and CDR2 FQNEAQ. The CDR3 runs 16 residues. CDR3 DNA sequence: TGTGCCAGCAGCCAAAGCCTGGGACAGGGAAACTATGGCTACACCTTC. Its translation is CASSQSLGQGNYGYTF.

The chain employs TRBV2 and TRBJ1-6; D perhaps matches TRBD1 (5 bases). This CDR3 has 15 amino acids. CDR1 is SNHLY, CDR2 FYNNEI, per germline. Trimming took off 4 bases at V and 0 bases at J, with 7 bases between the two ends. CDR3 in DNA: TGTGCCAGCAGTGCGGGGGGCTCCTATAATTCACCCCTCCACTTT. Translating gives CASSAGGSYNSPLHF.

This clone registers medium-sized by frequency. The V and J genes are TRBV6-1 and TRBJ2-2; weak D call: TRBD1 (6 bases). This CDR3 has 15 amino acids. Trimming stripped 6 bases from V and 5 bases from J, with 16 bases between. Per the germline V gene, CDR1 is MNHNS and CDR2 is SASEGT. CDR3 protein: CASSLGAGETGELFF. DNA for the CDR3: TGTGCCAGCAGCCTAGGGGCAGGGGAGACCGGGGAGCTGTTTTTT.

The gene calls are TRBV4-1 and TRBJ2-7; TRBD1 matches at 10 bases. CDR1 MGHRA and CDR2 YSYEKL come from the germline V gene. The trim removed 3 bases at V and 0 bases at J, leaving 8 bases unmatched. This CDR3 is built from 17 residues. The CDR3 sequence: CASSQDGGTGASYEQYF. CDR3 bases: TGCGCCAGCAGCCAGGATGGGGGGACAGGGGCCTCCTACGAGCAGTACTTC.

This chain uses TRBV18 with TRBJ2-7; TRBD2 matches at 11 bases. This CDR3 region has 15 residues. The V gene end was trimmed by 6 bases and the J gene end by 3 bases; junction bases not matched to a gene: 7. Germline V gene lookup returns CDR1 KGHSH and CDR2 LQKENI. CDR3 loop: CASSFAGTSGYEQYF. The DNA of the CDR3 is TGTGCCAGCTCGTTCGCCGGGACTAGCGGCTACGAGCAGTACTTC.

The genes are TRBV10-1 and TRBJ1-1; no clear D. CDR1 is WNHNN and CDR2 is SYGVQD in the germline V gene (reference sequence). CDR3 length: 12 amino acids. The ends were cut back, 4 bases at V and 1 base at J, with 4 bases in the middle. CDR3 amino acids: CASSGRNTEAFF. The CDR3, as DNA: TGCGCCAGCAGTGGTCGGAACACTGAAGCTTTCTTT.

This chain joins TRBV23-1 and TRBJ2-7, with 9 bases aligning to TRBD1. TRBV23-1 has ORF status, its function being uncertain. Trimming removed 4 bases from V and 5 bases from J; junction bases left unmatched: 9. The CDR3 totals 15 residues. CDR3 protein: CASSPRTDRGHEQYF. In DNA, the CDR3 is TGCGCCAGCAGTCCCCGCACGGACAGGGGCCACGAGCAGTACTTC.

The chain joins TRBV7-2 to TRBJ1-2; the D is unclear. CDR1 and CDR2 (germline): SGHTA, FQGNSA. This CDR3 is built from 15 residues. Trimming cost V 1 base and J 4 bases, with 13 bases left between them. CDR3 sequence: CASSLERQALYGYTF. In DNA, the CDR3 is TGTGCCAGCAGCTTAGAAAGGCAGGCCCTCTATGGCTACACCTTC.